A selection of T cell receptor beta chains follows, all from one sample in a study of CD8+ T cells in alopecia areata. The protocol was immunoSEQ multiplex PCR, while the TCRdb copy is restricted to in-frame clones and leaves out a portion. The sample includes about 100,000 clones, about 60% of them seen just once. The sequenced material came from NKG2D-low CD8+ T cells sorted from blood. These receptor sequences come from a human donor with alopecia areata. Both conserved end residues are part of each CDR3. D genes are given only for firm matches. Size is stated for part of the rows, as once, few or many counts, or as a class when the clone is expanded.

V	J	D	size	DNA	CDR3
TRBV2	TRBJ1-2	.	.	TGTGCCAGCAGTGGGCAAGCTAACTATGGCTACACCTTC	CASSGQANYGYTF
TRBV9	TRBJ1-5	.	.	TGTGCCAGCAGCATAGGACTGAACAATCAGCCCCAGCATTTT	CASSIGLNNQPQHF
TRBV30	TRBJ1-2	.	.	TGTGCCTGGGGACTGGGGGCTGGGGGCTACACCTTC	CAWGLGAGGYTF
TRBV19	TRBJ1-2	.	.	TGTGCCAGTAACCTCCCCAACTATGGCTACACCTTC	CASNLPNYGYTF
TRBV7-9	TRBJ2-5	.	few	TGTGCCAGCAGCATCAGCGGCCAAGAGACCCAGTACTTC	CASSISGQETQYF
TRBV29-1	TRBJ1-3	.	.	TGCAGCGTTGATAGGAGAAACACCATATATTTT	CSVDRRNTIYF
TRBV6-5	TRBJ2-7	TRBD2	.	TGTGCCAGCAGTTCCCCGATGCTAGCGGTGACCGAGCAGTACTTC	CASSSPMLAVTEQYF
TRBV30	TRBJ1-2	.	.	TGTGCCTGGATATCGTCCCCTTCGGGCTACGGGGGACGCGGGGGCTACACCTTC	CAWISSPSGYGGRGGYTF
TRBV10-3	TRBJ2-2	TRBD2	.	TGTGCCATCAGTGAGAAGCTAGCGGGAGGTACCGGGGAGCTGTTTTTT	CAISEKLAGGTGELFF
TRBV27	TRBJ2-7	.	.	TGTGCCAGCAGTTTTGGGATCGACGGCGAGCAGTACTTC	CASSFGIDGEQYF
TRBV28	TRBJ2-3	TRBD2	.	TGTGCCAGCAGTTCCGGGACTAGCGGGCGGACAGATACGCAGTATTTT	CASSSGTSGRTDTQYF
TRBV6-1	TRBJ2-1	.	.	TGTGCCAGCAGTGAAGTTGGCGAGCAGTTCTTC	CASSEVGEQFF
TRBV30	TRBJ1-3	.	.	TGTGCCTGGGATCTCTGGGGCTCTGGAAACACCATATATTTT	CAWDLWGSGNTIYF
TRBV7-9	TRBJ2-1	.	.	TGTGCCAGCAGACTCAGCAATGAGCAGTTCTTC	CASRLSNEQFF
TRBV27	TRBJ2-1	TRBD2	.	TGTGCCAGCAGTTTCGGAGTGGCGGGAGCCCAGTTCTTC	CASSFGVAGAQFF
TRBV28	TRBJ1-2	.	.	TGTGCCAGCAGTCCCCGACAGCCCTGGGGTTATGGCTACACCTTC	CASSPRQPWGYGYTF
TRBV29-1	TRBJ1-1	.	many	TGCAGCGCCGGACGGGTCGGGGCTGAAGCTTTCTTT	CSAGRVGAEAFF
TRBV7-9	TRBJ2-7	.	few	TGTGCCAGCAGCGCGCAAGATCCATACGAGCAGTACTTC	CASSAQDPYEQYF
TRBV30	TRBJ1-1	.	.	TGTGCCAGCTTCCGGATATCGAACACTGAAGCTTTCTTT	CASFRISNTEAFF
TRBV4-1	TRBJ2-1	TRBD2	.	TGCGCCAGCAGCCAAGAGATCGATACTAGCGGGAGGTACAATGAGCAGTTCTTC	CASSQEIDTSGRYNEQFF
TRBV5-6	TRBJ1-2	.	few	TGTGCCAGCAGCTTGGGAACCAGCGATGGCTACACCTTC	CASSLGTSDGYTF
TRBV29-1	TRBJ1-1	TRBD1	few	TGCAGCGTTGAAGGGGACAGGGGCTTTGGTGAAGCTTTCTTT	CSVEGDRGFGEAFF
TRBV27	TRBJ1-2	TRBD1	.	TGTGCCAGCAGCTACAAAGGACAGGGTCATGGCTACACCTTC	CASSYKGQGHGYTF
TRBV5-6	TRBJ2-7	TRBD2	.	TGTGCCAGCAGCTTCCCTAGCGGGAGTATGTACGAGCAGTACTTC	CASSFPSGSMYEQYF
TRBV7-3	TRBJ2-7	TRBD1	.	TGTGCCAGCAGCCCGGGACAGGGGGACGAGCAGTACTTC	CASSPGQGDEQYF
TRBV15	TRBJ2-5	TRBD2	.	TGTGCCACCAGCAGAGATTTGGGCGGGAGTCGTCCCCAGTACTTC	CATSRDLGGSRPQYF
TRBV28	TRBJ2-5	.	few	TGTGCCAGCAGTCGCCGGAGGGTGGTCCAAGAGACCCAGTACTTC	CASSRRRVVQETQYF
TRBV7-9	TRBJ2-3	.	few	TGTGCCAGCAGCTTGAGGGGCACGCCTAGTGTAGATACGCAGTATTTT	CASSLRGTPSVDTQYF
TRBV2	TRBJ2-7	.	few	TGTGCCCACTCAGGCTCCTACGAGCAGTACTTC	CAHSGSYEQYF
TRBV28	TRBJ2-7	.	.	TGTGCCAGCAGTCCACTTGAAGGCTCCTACGAGCAGTACTTC	CASSPLEGSYEQYF
TRBV4-1	TRBJ2-7	.	.	TGCGCCAGCAGCCAAGCTAATAGCCCGTACGAGCAGTACTTC	CASSQANSPYEQYF
TRBV21-1	TRBJ2-7	.	few	TGTGCCAGCAGCGGCGCTGGTCCGAAGACGAGCTCCTACGAGCAGTACTTC	CASSGAGPKTSSYEQYF
TRBV14	TRBJ2-1	TRBD1	once	TGTGCCAGCAGCCAAACCGGGACAGGGGGAAACAATGAGCAGTTCTTC	CASSQTGTGGNNEQFF
TRBV2	TRBJ1-2	TRBD1	.	TGTGCCAGCACTCCTACAGGGGAAACTAACTATGGCTACACCTTC	CASTPTGETNYGYTF
TRBV7-8	TRBJ1-5	.	.	TGTGCCAGCAGCCCCGTCGGCGGGTATCAGCCCCAGCATTTT	CASSPVGGYQPQHF
TRBV7-9	TRBJ2-1	.	.	TGTGCCAGCAGCCCCCCGATAGGGGCGGATGAGCAGTTCTTC	CASSPPIGADEQFF
TRBV6-5	TRBJ2-3	.	.	TGTGCCATCATTCCAGAGGGGGTCCGGAATACGCAGTATTTT	CAIIPEGVRNTQYF
TRBV5-1	TRBJ2-5	TRBD1	few	TGCGCCAGCAGCTTCCGGGACAGAGGCCAAGAGACCCAGTACTTC	CASSFRDRGQETQYF
TRBV13	TRBJ1-1	.	few	TGTGCCAGCAGCTACGCGGGTAACACTGAAGCTTTCTTT	CASSYAGNTEAFF
TRBV27	TRBJ2-4	TRBD1	few	TGTGCCAGCAGTGGCACAGGGGGCAAAAACATTCAGTACTTC	CASSGTGGKNIQYF
TRBV10-2	TRBJ2-2	TRBD2	.	TGCGCCAGCAGTGGAGGCGGGAGGGGGAACACCGGGGAGCTGTTTTTT	CASSGGGRGNTGELFF
TRBV13	TRBJ2-1	TRBD1	.	TGTGCCAGCAGCCCAGACAGGGGTGAGCAGTTCTTC	CASSPDRGEQFF
TRBV4-1	TRBJ2-7	TRBD2	once	TGCGCCAGCAGCCAAGGTCTCTGGCGGGAGGATCCCGGGGAGCAGTACTTC	CASSQGLWREDPGEQYF
TRBV29-1	TRBJ2-7	.	.	TGCAGCGCTTGGGGAGACTCCTACGAGCAGTACTTC	CSAWGDSYEQYF
TRBV7-3	TRBJ1-2	.	once	TGTGCCAGCAGCTCCGCCGGGGACTATGGCTACACCTTC	CASSSAGDYGYTF
TRBV4-1	TRBJ2-1	.	.	TGCGCCAGCAGGCGAATATCGGCGGGGAATGAGCAGTTCTTC	CASRRISAGNEQFF
TRBV10-3	TRBJ2-1	.	few	TGTGCCATCAGTGATGGACCGGGGGATGAGCAGTTCTTC	CAISDGPGDEQFF
TRBV4-1	TRBJ2-5	.	few	TGCGCCAGCAGCCAAGACAGGGCGGGGGAGACCCAGTACTTC	CASSQDRAGETQYF